This is a list of T cell receptor beta chains from one sample in a study of T cells in Graves' hyperthyroidism and ophthalmopathy. TCRdb passed the multiplex PCR reads through MiXCR, listing each CDR3 protein once. The table has 250,000 to 300,000 distinct CDR3 sequences, roughly 13% seen once; the top ten hold roughly 7.9%. The sequenced sample was blood. Receptors were obtained from a woman aged 40 to 49 with Graves' hyperthyroidism. CDR3s include the opening cysteine and the closing phenylalanine or tryptophan. D genes are given only for firm matches. Clone size is not always given. Where it is, it says once, few, many or a class for expanded clones.

clone size	J gene	D gene	V gene	CDR3 protein	CDR3 DNA
many	TRBJ2-7	NA	TRBV11-2	CASSLVLAGARYEQYF	TGTGCCAGCAGCTTAGTTCTGGCAGGGGCGCGCTACGAGCAGTACTTC
NA	TRBJ2-7	TRBD1	TRBV18	CASSRGTGQPYEQYF	TGTGCCAGCTCACGCGGGACAGGGCAGCCCTACGAGCAGTACTTC
many	TRBJ1-1	TRBD1	TRBV27	CASSSDLDRGRRGAFF	TGTGCCAGCAGCTCCGACCTCGACAGGGGGCGCCGGGGAGCTTTCTTT
NA	TRBJ2-7	TRBD2	TRBV27	CASSFLAGGGYEQYF	TGTGCCAGCAGTTTTTTAGCGGGAGGAGGCTACGAGCAGTACTTC
many	TRBJ1-2	TRBD1	TRBV5-6	CASSLRDRAYGYTF	TGTGCCAGCAGCTTGAGGGACAGGGCCTATGGCTACACCTTC
many	TRBJ2-1	TRBD2	TRBV2	CASLGLANNEQFF	TGTGCCAGCTTGGGACTAGCGAACAATGAGCAGTTCTTC
NA	TRBJ2-7	TRBD2	TRBV7-6	CASSQDTIAGTYEQYF	TGTGCCAGCAGCCAGGATACCATAGCGGGAACCTACGAGCAGTACTTC
few	TRBJ2-6	TRBD1	TRBV20-1	CSAARGLSGANVLTF	TGCAGTGCCGCGAGGGGGCTATCTGGGGCCAACGTCCTGACTTTC
many	TRBJ1-1	NA	TRBV15	CATSRDEAEGWFTEAFF	TGTGCCACCAGCAGAGATGAGGCGGAGGGCTGGTTTACTGAAGCTTTCTTT
NA	TRBJ2-1	NA	TRBV10-2	CASSDRGRDEQFF	TGCGCCAGCAGTGACCGGGGGCGGGATGAGCAGTTCTTC
many	TRBJ1-2	NA	TRBV15	CATSTGVLDYGYTF	TGTGCCACCAGCACAGGGGTTCTAGACTATGGCTACACCTTC
few	TRBJ2-1	TRBD2	TRBV20-1	CSAREGSSGSGYEQFF	TGCAGTGCTAGAGAGGGGTCTAGCGGGAGTGGCTATGAGCAGTTCTTC
few	TRBJ1-3	NA	TRBV29-1	CSVYPSPGNTIYF	TGCAGCGTTTACCCCAGCCCTGGAAACACCATATATTTT
many	TRBJ1-4	NA	TRBV28	CASTPVGAPTNEKLFF	TGTGCCAGCACCCCCGTCGGGGCCCCAACTAATGAAAAACTGTTTTTT
few	TRBJ2-7	TRBD2	TRBV20-1	CSASLQRESDEQYF	TGCAGTGCTAGTCTCCAGCGGGAGTCGGACGAGCAGTACTTC
many	TRBJ2-2	TRBD1	TRBV29-1	CSVRTGGTGELFF	TGCAGCGTCCGGACAGGGGGCACCGGGGAGCTGTTTTTT
NA	TRBJ2-5	TRBD2	TRBV11-2	CASSWTSGRVETQYF	TGTGCCAGCAGCTGGACTAGCGGGAGGGTAGAGACCCAGTACTTC
NA	TRBJ2-2	NA	TRBV24-1	CATSERPGELFF	TGTGCCACCAGTGAAAGGCCCGGGGAGCTGTTTTTT
many	TRBJ2-7	NA	TRBV29-1	CSVGSSVNYEQYF	TGCAGCGTTGGGTCATCGGTTAACTACGAGCAGTACTTC
NA	TRBJ1-4	NA	TRBV9	CASSVGRPTGDEKLFF	TGTGCCAGCAGCGTAGGCCGCCCTACGGGGGATGAAAAACTGTTTTTT
NA	TRBJ1-5	NA	TRBV7-9	CASSGGGHQPQHF	TGTGCCAGCAGCGGAGGAGGACATCAGCCCCAGCATTTT
NA	TRBJ1-1	NA	TRBV19	CASSPRNAEHDFF	TGTGCCAGTAGTCCCCGGAATGCGGAACACGATTTCTTT
many	TRBJ2-7	NA	TRBV7-9	CASSLAALSEEQYF	TGTGCCAGCAGCTTAGCTGCCCTATCGGAAGAGCAGTACTTC
many	TRBJ1-1	NA	TRBV15	CATSRGSMNTEAFF	TGTGCCACCAGCAGAGGATCAATGAACACTGAAGCTTTCTTT
few	TRBJ2-4	TRBD1	TRBV2	CASTQGAQNIQYF	TGTGCCAGCACCCAGGGGGCGCAAAACATTCAGTACTTC
many	TRBJ2-5	NA	TRBV6-1	CASSFSGETQYF	TGTGCCAGCAGCTTTAGCGGAGAGACCCAGTACTTC
NA	TRBJ1-4	NA	TRBV11-2	CTSSLYGATNEKLFF	TGTACCAGCAGCTTATACGGTGCAACTAATGAAAAACTGTTTTTT
many	TRBJ2-5	TRBD2	TRBV27	CASSLYPPGAGVWETQYF	TGTGCCAGCAGTTTATACCCCCCAGGAGCGGGAGTATGGGAGACCCAGTACTTC
many	TRBJ2-7	TRBD2	TRBV5-1	CASSLLAGGTLTYEQYF	TGCGCCAGCAGCTTACTAGCGGGAGGGACCTTGACCTACGAGCAGTACTTC
few	TRBJ1-5	TRBD1	TRBV19	CASSIWFGQGASNQPQHF	TGTGCCAGTAGTATATGGTTTGGGCAGGGGGCCTCAAATCAGCCCCAGCATTTT
many	TRBJ2-7	TRBD2	TRBV30	CAWSTTSGIYEQYF	TGTGCCTGGAGTACAACTAGCGGGATCTACGAGCAGTACTTC
NA	TRBJ1-4	NA	TRBV19	CASSPSRGKLFF	TGTGCCAGTAGTCCGTCCCGTGGAAAACTGTTTTTT
few	TRBJ2-4	TRBD1	TRBV19	CASSAGTGGAKNIQYF	TGTGCCAGTAGTGCCGGGACAGGGGGGGCCAAAAACATTCAGTACTTC
NA	TRBJ1-6	NA	TRBV5-6	CASSRGQLNSPLHF	TGTGCCAGCAGCAGAGGACAGCTAAATTCACCCCTCCACTTT
few	TRBJ2-6	NA	TRBV7-9	CASSRWGEGGSFGANVLTF	TGTGCCAGCAGCCGTTGGGGGGAAGGTGGATCATTTGGGGCCAACGTCCTGACTTTC
many	TRBJ1-1	TRBD1	TRBV5-1	CASSPRTGEGTEAFF	TGCGCCAGCAGCCCCCGGACAGGGGAGGGCACTGAAGCTTTCTTT
few	TRBJ2-7	TRBD2	TRBV25-1	CASSDRPSGVYEQYF	TGTGCCAGCAGTGACCGACCTAGCGGGGTATACGAGCAGTACTTC
few	TRBJ1-1	NA	TRBV28	CASSTRGELAGPEAFF	TGTGCCAGCAGTACCCGAGGGGAATTAGCTGGCCCTGAAGCTTTCTTT
NA	TRBJ2-1	NA	TRBV5-1	CASRQGVNEQFF	TGCGCCAGTCGGCAGGGAGTCAATGAGCAGTTCTTC
many	TRBJ2-7	TRBD1	TRBV28	CASSLGTGRPSEQYF	TGTGCCAGCAGTCTCGGGACAGGACGGCCCAGCGAGCAGTACTTC
NA	TRBJ2-1	NA	TRBV11-2	CASSLDAREQFF	TGTGCCAGCAGCTTAGATGCGAGGGAGCAGTTCTTC
many	TRBJ2-5	TRBD1	TRBV28	CASTTPGQGETQYF	TGTGCCAGCACGACTCCGGGACAGGGAGAGACCCAGTACTTC
NA	TRBJ2-6	NA	TRBV18	CASSAEESSGANVLTF	TGTGCCAGCTCAGCAGAGGAGAGCTCTGGGGCCAACGTCCTGACTTTC